The next 28 T cell receptor beta chains were all read from a single sample in a study of cytomegalovirus exposure and HLA in healthy donors. A multiplex PCR was run with 60 Vbeta primers and 13 Jbeta primers. The repertoire was sequenced with immunoSEQ multiplex PCR; TCRdb's copy has only in-frame clones and lacks some. The sample has roughly 150,000 clones, roughly 85% seen once; the top ten hold 0.5% to 0.85%. The sequenced sample was PBMCs. The receptors were sampled from a male donor in good health and CMV-seronegative.

Concerning this clone: Germline and junction disagree at one end, which may indicate a read error. The rearrangement joins TRBV7-9 to TRBJ1-1, with D uncertain. The CDR3 runs to 13 residues. Germline CDR1 reads SEHNR; CDR2 reads FQNEAQ (reference sequence). DNA of the CDR3: TGTTCCAGCAGCGCCTACGAGGGCACTGAAGCTTTCTTT. It yields the protein CSSSAYEGTEAFF.

The chain links TRBV6-4 to TRBJ1-1; 7 bases line up with TRBD1. CDR1 and CDR2 from the germline V gene are MRHNA and SNTAGT. The CDR3 has 15 amino acids. V trimming: 4 bases; J trimming: 1 base; junction bases outside the gene matches: 6. The CDR3 nucleotides are TGTGCCAGCAGTGCCACCCACAGGGGGAACACTGAAGCTTTCTTT. Translating gives CASSATHRGNTEAFF.

The J gene is TRBJ1-5, the V gene TRBV6-5; 11 bases are shared with TRBD1. Germline CDR1 is MNHEY and CDR2 is SVGAGI. This CDR3 region has 14 residues. V shed 6 bases and J 9 bases; nucleotides not matched to a gene: 7. CDR3 DNA: TGTGCCAGCAGCCCGGACAGGGGGCTAAGGCCCCAGCATTTT. Encoded protein: CASSPDRGLRPQHF.

The gene calls are TRBV7-3 and TRBJ1-1; 7 bases line up with TRBD1. Losses at the gene ends were 6 bases for V and 1 base for J; bases not matched to a gene: 8. CDR1 is SGHTA, CDR2 FQGTGA, per germline. This CDR3 contains 15 residues. CDR3 nucleotide sequence: TGTGCCAGCAGTGAAGGGGGCGCAACGAACACTGAAGCTTTCTTT. Its protein product is CASSEGGATNTEAFF.

This clone has a handful of counts. The rearrangement links TRBV6-5 to TRBJ2-4; D is ambiguous. CDR1 and CDR2 from the germline V gene are MNHEY and SVGAGI. With 5 bases removed from V and 0 bases from J, the gap between germline ends came to 8 bases. The CDR3 runs 14 residues. The CDR3 bases are TGTGCCAGCAGTCGAACATTAGCCAAAAACATTCAGTACTTC. This sequence encodes CASSRTLAKNIQYF.

The chain combines TRBV6-5 with TRBJ1-2, with D maybe TRBD1 (5 bases). The CDR3 is made up of 13 amino acids. In germline, CDR1 is MNHEY, CDR2 SVGAGI. Trimming shortened V by 5 bases and J by 4 bases, and 11 bases separated the two germline ends. CDR3 sequence (DNA): TGTGCCAGCAGTCCCTCTGGGGCCTATGGCTACACCTTC. It encodes CASSPSGAYGYTF.

This clone was picked up a small number of times. DNA for the CDR3: TGCAGTGCCCCCGGGGAGAGACAGTACTTC. It specifies CSAPGERQYF. The chain carries TRBV20-1 and TRBJ2-5; a weak D match, TRBD2 (5 bases). Per germline, CDR1 DFQATT and CDR2 SNEGSKA (reference sequence). This CDR3 spans 10 amino acids. V shed 6 bases and J shed 11 bases, with 13 bases lying between them.

The gene calls are TRBV30 and TRBJ1-6, with D perhaps matching TRBD1 (6 bases). The V end lost 4 bases, the J end lost 10 bases, and 11 bases lay between the germline ends. The CDR3 is made up of 12 amino acids. Germline V gene sequence: CDR1 GTSNPN, CDR2 SVGIG (reference sequence). For the CDR3, the DNA is TGTGCCTGGAAGCGGGACACCTCACCCCTCCACTTT. Its protein is CAWKRDTSPLHF.

This clone was found a few times. The chain carries TRBV9 and TRBJ1-6; 9 positions match TRBD1. V lost 4 bases, J lost 5 bases, and 4 bases stayed unmatched. CDR3 length: 15 residues. The germline V gene encodes CDR1 SGDLS and CDR2 YYNGEE. The CDR3 is CASSHRTGDNSPLHF. CDR3 bases: TGTGCCAGCAGCCATCGGACAGGGGATAATTCACCCCTCCACTTT.

This clone came up once. The V call is TRBV30, the J call TRBJ2-3; 9 bases match TRBD2. The V and J ends lost 5 bases and 0 bases, in that order; junction bases with no gene match: 6. The CDR3 sequence is 15 residues long. Germline CDR1 and CDR2: GTSNPN and SVGIG (reference sequence). CDR3 nucleotides: TGTGCCTGGGAACTAGCGGGTTCTAGCACAGATACGCAGTATTTT. Protein product: CAWELAGSSTDTQYF.

V and J are TRBV5-6 and TRBJ1-2, with TRBD1 identical over 8 bases. V was clipped by 3 bases and J by 2 bases; unmatched bases: 6. This CDR3 comprises 15 residues. CDR1 is SGHDT, CDR2 YYEEEE, per germline. The CDR3 loop is CASSSLRTGNYGYTF. The CDR3 DNA follows: TGTGCCAGCAGCTCCTTGAGGACAGGGAACTATGGCTACACCTTC.

The chain uses TRBV30 and TRBJ2-5; 11 bases map to TRBD1. The germline V gene encodes CDR1 GTSNPN and CDR2 SVGIG (reference sequence). The V and J ends lost 3 bases and 5 bases, in that order; junction bases with no gene match: 8. The CDR3 runs 15 residues. CDR3 sequence: CAWRDGQGAWETQYF. For the CDR3, the DNA is TGTGCCTGGAGAGACGGACAGGGGGCCTGGGAGACCCAGTACTTC.

J is TRBJ2-2 and V is TRBV12-5; 10 nucleotides match TRBD1. With 3 bases clipped from V and 7 bases from J, the junction kept 23 bases outside the gene matches. CDR3 length: 21 residues. Per the germline V gene, CDR1 is LGHNT and CDR2 is FRNRAP. For the CDR3, the DNA is TGTGCTAGTGGTTTTCAGAATGTCGGGACAGGGGTGATCCTCCCTAGCGGGGAGCTGTTTTTT. Its protein product is CASGFQNVGTGVILPSGELFF. The whole variable domain, filled in from reference TRBV12-5 and TRBJ2-2, reads DARVTQTPRHKVTEMGQEVTMRCQPILGHNTVFWYRQTMMQGLELLAYFRNRAPLDDSGMPKDRFSAEMPDATLATLKIQPSEPRDSAVYFCASGFQNVGTGVILPSGELFFGEGSRLTVL.

This chain connects TRBV10-3 to TRBJ1-2, with a tentative D call TRBD1 (6 bases). V was cut by 5 bases and J by 6 bases, with 13 bases left in between. The CDR3 totals 13 residues. Germline values: CDR1 ENHRY, CDR2 SYGVKD. The CDR3 DNA reads as TGTGCCATCAGTTCCTTAGCAGGGGATGGCTACACCTTC. It specifies CAISSLAGDGYTF.

This chain links TRBV7-8 with TRBJ2-7; D possibly corresponds to TRBD2 (5 bases). CDR1 and CDR2 (germline): SGHVS, FQNEAQ. Deletions cut 5 bases from V and 4 bases from J, with 12 bases between. The CDR3 runs to 13 residues. CDR3 DNA sequence: TGTGCCAGCAGCCTCCGGACTCGGTACGAGCAGTACTTC. Translated: CASSLRTRYEQYF.

The genes are TRBV4-1 and TRBJ1-4; D gene unclear. Germline V gene sequence: CDR1 MGHRA, CDR2 YSYEKL. This CDR3 has 15 amino acids. Trimming pared 0 bases from V and 5 bases from J, leaving 10 bases between. In DNA form, the CDR3 reads TGCGCCAGCAGCCAAGAGATCTTAGCAAATGAAAAACTGTTTTTT. Protein sequence: CASSQEILANEKLFF.

The rearrangement uses TRBV7-2 and TRBJ1-1; D call uncertain. CDR3 length: 13 residues. Trimming stripped 5 bases from V and 8 bases from J, with 15 bases between. Germline CDR1 is SGHTA and CDR2 is FQGNSA. This CDR3 is CASSPGWGVEAFF. Here the CDR3 DNA reads TGTGCCAGCAGCCCCGGGTGGGGAGTCGAAGCTTTCTTT.

The chain recombines TRBV7-2 with TRBJ2-2, with 9 bases matching TRBD2. From germline, CDR1 is SGHTA and CDR2 FQGNSA. After removal of 3 bases from V and 5 bases from J, the junction contained 7 bases not matched to a gene. The CDR3 is made up of 16 amino acids. The CDR3 nucleotides read TGTGCCAGCAGCTTTGGCGGGGGGGTCGAGACCGGGGAGCTGTTTTTT. The encoded protein is CASSFGGGVETGELFF. The entire variable domain, with the rest obtained from reference TRBV7-2 and TRBJ2-2, is as follows: GAGVSQSPSNKVTEKGKDVELRCDPISGHTALYWYRQSLGQGLEFLIYFQGNSAPDKSGLPSDRFSAERTGGSVSTLTIQRTQQEDSAVYLCASSFGGGVETGELFFGEGSRLTVL.

CDR3 DNA sequence: TGTGCCAGCAGCTACCTAGCGGGAGGATCCTACGAGCAGTACTTC. This translates into CASSYLAGGSYEQYF. The rearrangement joins TRBV2 to TRBJ2-7; 11 bases are shared with TRBD2. The germline V gene encodes CDR1 SNHLY and CDR2 FYNNEI. The CDR3 spans 15 residues. After removal of 6 bases from V and 1 base from J, the junction contained 5 bases not matched to a gene.

In its sample, this clone was seen once. This chain uses TRBV19 with TRBJ1-1; TRBD1 might be the D (6 bases). From germline, CDR1 is LNHDA and CDR2 SQIVND (reference sequence). Trimming stripped 2 bases from V and 2 bases from J, with 12 bases between. This CDR3 comprises 15 residues. CDR3 coding DNA: TGTGCCAGTAGTATACTTGCAGGGACAAACACTGAAGCTTTCTTT. Translation: CASSILAGTNTEAFF.

The chain employs TRBV4-1 and TRBJ2-1; D might be TRBD2 (5 bases). CDR1 and CDR2 (germline): MGHRA, YSYEKL. The CDR3 is 14 amino acids. V dropped 4 bases and J dropped 2 bases, with 9 bases sitting between them. CDR3 in amino acids: CASSRESTYNEQFF. CDR3 in DNA: TGCGCCAGCAGCCGGGAGTCCACCTACAATGAGCAGTTCTTC.

This clone was seen more than once but under ten times. Compared with germline, one end of the junction differs, possibly owing to a read error. The chain joins TRBV14 to TRBJ2-7; 11 positions agree with TRBD2. The CDR3 contains 15 residues. Germline values: CDR1 SGHDN, CDR2 FVKESK. CDR3 residues: CASSQLAGGLQRYFF. The DNA for the CDR3 is TGTGCCAGCAGCCAACTAGCGGGAGGCCTCCAGAGGTACTTCTTC.

V gene TRBV5-1 combines with J gene TRBJ2-5, with 13 bases matching TRBD2. With 2 bases clipped from V and 4 bases from J, the junction kept 11 bases outside the gene matches. The CDR3 consists of 18 residues. CDR1 and CDR2 (germline): SGHRS, YFSETQ. CDR3 DNA: TGCGCCAGCAGCTTCGGACTAGCGGGGGCCCGTCGGTTAGAGACCCAGTACTTC. Protein: CASSFGLAGARRLETQYF.

The J gene is TRBJ2-7, the V gene TRBV6-6, with TRBD2 as a possible D gene (5 bases). The V gene's germline CDR1 is MNHNY and CDR2 SVGAGI (reference sequence). V gave up 2 bases and J gave up 2 bases, with 10 bases separating them. This CDR3 spans 14 amino acids. CDR3 region: CASSYVSGAYEQYF. The CDR3 DNA follows: TGTGCCAGCAGTTACGTCAGCGGAGCCTACGAGCAGTACTTC.

The V call is TRBV29-1, the J call TRBJ1-2, with 10 positions matching TRBD1. The germline CDR1 and CDR2 sequences are SQVTM and ANQGSEA. V lost 5 bases, J lost 4 bases, and 4 bases stayed unmatched. This CDR3 is built from 13 residues. DNA for the CDR3: TGCAGCGTTCGACAGGGGGCCGGCTATGGCTACACCTTC. Residues: CSVRQGAGYGYTF. Full variable domain (missing parts from reference TRBV29-1 and TRBJ1-2): SAVISQKPSRDICQRGTSLTIQCQVDSQVTMMFWYRQQPGQSLTLIATANQGSEATYESGFVIDKFPISRPNLTFSTLTVSNMSPEDSSIYLCSVRQGAGYGYTFGSGTRLTVV.

V usage is TRBV19 and J usage is TRBJ1-1; no clear D gene. The CDR3 is made up of 13 amino acids. CDR1 is LNHDA and CDR2 is SQIVND in the germline V gene (reference sequence). V gave up 1 base and J gave up 4 bases, with 7 bases separating them. The CDR3 here is CASSIVASTEAFF. The CDR3 region has the DNA TGTGCCAGTAGTATAGTAGCTAGCACTGAAGCTTTCTTT.

This clone was seen a handful of times. V is TRBV11-3 and J is TRBJ2-3; TRBD2 aligns across 7 bases. Germline-derived CDR1 and CDR2 are SGHNT and YENEEA. The CDR3 runs to 16 residues. After removal of 7 bases from V and 6 bases from J, the junction contained 16 bases not matched to a gene. The CDR3 nucleotides read TGTGCCAGCACGACATCAACGGGACTGGGAGGGGATACGCAGTATTTT. Translating gives CASTTSTGLGGDTQYF.

This sequence joins TRBV7-8 and TRBJ2-3; TRBD2 might be the D (6 bases). Germline assignment: CDR1 SGHVS and CDR2 FQNEAQ. The CDR3 spans 16 residues. Trimming removed 8 bases from V and 7 bases from J, with 25 bases in between. The CDR3 coding sequence is TGTGCCAGCCAATGGGGGTGGGGGGTTCGGGACCATACGCAGTATTTT. This translates into CASQWGWGVRDHTQYF.